The 2 T cell receptor beta chains below were found in one sample sequenced in a study of shared clonotypes between healthy human individuals. The repertoire was sequenced with immunoSEQ multiplex PCR; TCRdb's copy has only in-frame clones and lacks some. The profile covers more than 400,000 clones, with approximately 95% appearing a single time and 0.05% to 0.08% taken by the ten largest. The sequenced material came from naive CD4+ T cells sorted from blood. The subset denotes: CD45RA+ positively selected. The origin of the receptors is a woman in her thirties in good health.

The chain couples TRBV4-1 to TRBJ2-5, with 7 positions matching TRBD2. Germline CDR1 MGHRA, CDR2 YSYEKL. The ends lost 2 bases at V and 2 bases at J; junction bases unmatched: 5. This CDR3 spans 15 amino acids. The CDR3 DNA sequence: TGCGCCAGCAGCCAACGTACTAGCGAACAAGAGACCCAGTACTTC. This sequence encodes CASSQRTSEQETQYF.

V gene TRBV5-1 combines with J gene TRBJ2-7, with TRBD2 identical over 9 bases. The CDR3 loop spans 15 amino acids. V lost 4 bases to trimming and J lost 2 bases; unmatched junction nucleotides: 7. CDR1 and CDR2 (germline): SGHRS, YFSETQ. In DNA, the CDR3 is TGCGCCAGCAGCCCGAGTAGCGGGAGCCCCTACGAGCAGTACTTC. Residues: CASSPSSGSPYEQYF.